This TCR beta chain was sequenced during a study of T cell changes during pregnancy in multiple sclerosis. The assay was immunoSEQ multiplex PCR, and TCRdb's table has in-frame clones only and misses some. The sample lists tens of thousands of clones, more than 80% occurring once. The CDR3 is made up of 15 amino acids. Germline V gene data show CDR1 as MNHEY and CDR2 as SVGAGI. V was pared by 6 bases and J by 3 bases, with 18 bases between. Sample: CD4+ T cells from peripheral blood mononuclear cells, taken in the first trimester of pregnancy. The receptor comes from a female donor with multiple sclerosis, enrolled in a pregnancy study. The rearrangement uses TRBV6-5 and TRBJ2-7; tentatively, D is TRBD2 (5 bases). For the CDR3, the DNA is TGTGCCAGCAGCCTCAATCGCGGGCCAAGCTACGAGCAGTACTTC. Its translation: CASSLNRGPSYEQYF.